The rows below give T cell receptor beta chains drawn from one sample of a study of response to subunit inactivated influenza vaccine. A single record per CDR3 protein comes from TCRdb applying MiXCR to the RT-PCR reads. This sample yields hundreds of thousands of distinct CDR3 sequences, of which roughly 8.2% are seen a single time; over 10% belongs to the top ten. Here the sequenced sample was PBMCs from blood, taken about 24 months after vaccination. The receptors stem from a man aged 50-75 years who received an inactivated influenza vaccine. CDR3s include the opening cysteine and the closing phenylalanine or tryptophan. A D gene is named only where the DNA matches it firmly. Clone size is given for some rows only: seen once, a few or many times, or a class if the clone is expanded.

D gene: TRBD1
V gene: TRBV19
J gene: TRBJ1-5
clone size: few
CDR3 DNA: TGTGCCAGTAGTACCACAGGGGGCGGGTTCACTCAGCCCCAGCATTTT
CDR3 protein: CASSTTGGGFTQPQHF

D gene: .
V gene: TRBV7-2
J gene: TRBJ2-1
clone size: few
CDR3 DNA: TGTGCCAGCAGCTTAGCCTTCACTTACAATGAGCAGTTCTTC
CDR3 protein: CASSLAFTYNEQFF

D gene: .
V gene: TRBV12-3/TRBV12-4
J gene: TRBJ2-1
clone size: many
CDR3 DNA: TGTGCCAGCAGTTTAGGGACGGCCATGAATGAGCAGTTCTTC
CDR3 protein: CASSLGTAMNEQFF

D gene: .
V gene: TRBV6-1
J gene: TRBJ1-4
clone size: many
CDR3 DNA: TGTGCCAGCAGATCTACAGGTTGGGGCGCTAATGAAAAACTGTTTTTT
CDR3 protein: CASRSTGWGANEKLFF

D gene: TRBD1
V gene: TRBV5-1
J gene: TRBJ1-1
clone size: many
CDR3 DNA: TGCGCCAGCAGAGGTCCGGGGACAGGAAACACTGAAGCTTTCTTT
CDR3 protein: CASRGPGTGNTEAFF

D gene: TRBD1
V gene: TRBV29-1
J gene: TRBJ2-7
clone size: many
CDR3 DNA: TGCAGCGTTGCCGGGACAGGGGCCTACGAGCAGTACTTC
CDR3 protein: CSVAGTGAYEQYF

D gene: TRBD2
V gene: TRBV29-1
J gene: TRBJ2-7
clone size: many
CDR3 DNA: TGCAGCGCTACAGCGGGAGTGGGCTACGAGCAGTACTTC
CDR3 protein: CSATAGVGYEQYF

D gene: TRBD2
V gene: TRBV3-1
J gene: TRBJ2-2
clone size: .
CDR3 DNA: TGTGCCAGCAGCCAAGATGGACTAGCGGGGGGGGTCACCGGGGAGCTGTTTTTT
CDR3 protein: CASSQDGLAGGVTGELFF

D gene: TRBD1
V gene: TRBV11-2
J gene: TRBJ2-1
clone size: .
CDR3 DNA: TGTGCCAGCAGCTTAGTTCAGCTAAGAATCCGGGACAGGGGAGGTAATGAGCAGTTCTTC
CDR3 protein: CASSLVQLRIRDRGGNEQFF

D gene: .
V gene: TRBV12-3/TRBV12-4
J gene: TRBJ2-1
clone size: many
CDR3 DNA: TGTGCCAGCATCCAATCCTGGACAAGCTCCTACAATGAGCAGTTCTTC
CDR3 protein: CASIQSWTSSYNEQFF

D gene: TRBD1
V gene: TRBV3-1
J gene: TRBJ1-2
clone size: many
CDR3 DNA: TGTGCCAGCAGCCGACACGACAGGGGCCGAATCTATGGCTACACCTTC
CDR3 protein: CASSRHDRGRIYGYTF

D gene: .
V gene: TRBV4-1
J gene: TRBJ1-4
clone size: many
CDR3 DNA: TGCGCCAGCAGCCAAGTAGGGGATGAAAAACTGTTTTTT
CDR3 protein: CASSQVGDEKLFF

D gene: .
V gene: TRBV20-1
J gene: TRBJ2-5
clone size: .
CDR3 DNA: TGCAGTGCTAGAGACGCTAAGGCGGCCGTGGAGACCCAGTACTTC
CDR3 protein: CSARDAKAAVETQYF

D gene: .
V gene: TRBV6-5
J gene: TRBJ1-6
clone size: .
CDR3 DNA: TGTGCCAGCAGTTACTCAACCCTTGGACCCCTCCACTTT
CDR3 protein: CASSYSTLGPLHF

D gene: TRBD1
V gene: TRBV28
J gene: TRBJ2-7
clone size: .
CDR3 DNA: TGTGCCAGCAGTCCCCCGGACAGGGGCTACGAGCAGTACTTC
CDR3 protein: CASSPPDRGYEQYF

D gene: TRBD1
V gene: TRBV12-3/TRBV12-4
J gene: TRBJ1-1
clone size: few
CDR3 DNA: TGTGCCAGCAGCGCGACAGGGGGCCGGAATGAAGCTTTCTTT
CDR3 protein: CASSATGGRNEAFF

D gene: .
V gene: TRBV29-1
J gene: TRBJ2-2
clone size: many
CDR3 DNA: TGCAGCGTTGAGGTACAGATGAACACCGGGGAGCTGTTTTTT
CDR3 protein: CSVEVQMNTGELFF

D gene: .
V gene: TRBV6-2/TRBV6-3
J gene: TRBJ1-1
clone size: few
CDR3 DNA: TGTGCCAGCAGTTACTCCGCCGGAACTGAAGCTTTCTTT
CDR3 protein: CASSYSAGTEAFF

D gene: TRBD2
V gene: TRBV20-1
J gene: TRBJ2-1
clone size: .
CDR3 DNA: TGCAGTGCTAGGCCCCTTACTAGCGGGAGGGTTGGCGCCTACAATGAGCAGTTCTTC
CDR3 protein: CSARPLTSGRVGAYNEQFF

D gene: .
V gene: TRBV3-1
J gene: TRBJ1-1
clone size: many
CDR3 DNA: TGTGCCAGCAGCCCTCAGAGGGGATCGTGGACTGAAGCTTTCTTT
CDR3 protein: CASSPQRGSWTEAFF

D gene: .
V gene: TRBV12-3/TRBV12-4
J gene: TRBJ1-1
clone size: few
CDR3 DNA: TGTGCCAGCAGTTTGACAGTTGAAGCTTTCTTT
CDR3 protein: CASSLTVEAFF

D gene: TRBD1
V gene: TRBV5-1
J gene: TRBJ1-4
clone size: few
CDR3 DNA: TGCGCCAGCAGCACCGGACAGGGGGCTTGGGAACTGTTTTTT
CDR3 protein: CASSTGQGAWELFF

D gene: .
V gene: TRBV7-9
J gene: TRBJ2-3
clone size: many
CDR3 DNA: TGTGCCAGCAGCCCACTGGCACCGCTGGGTACAGATACGCAGTATTTT
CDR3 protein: CASSPLAPLGTDTQYF

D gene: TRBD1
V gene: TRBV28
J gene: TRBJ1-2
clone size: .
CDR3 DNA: TGTGCCTCTGACCGGGACAGGGGCGAATATGGCTACACCTTC
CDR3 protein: CASDRDRGEYGYTF

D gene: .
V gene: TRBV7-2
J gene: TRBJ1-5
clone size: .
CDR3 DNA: TGTGCCAGCAGCTTAGCGTGGGAGGGTCAGCCCCAGCATTTT
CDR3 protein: CASSLAWEGQPQHF

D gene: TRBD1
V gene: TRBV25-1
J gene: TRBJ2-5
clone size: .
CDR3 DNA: TGTGCCAGCAGTGTCTTAGGGGGCCTAGAGACCCAGTACTTC
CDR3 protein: CASSVLGGLETQYF